The rows below give T cell receptor beta chains drawn from one sample of a study of cytomegalovirus exposure and HLA in healthy donors. The protocol was immunoSEQ multiplex PCR, while the TCRdb copy is restricted to in-frame clones and leaves out a portion. The data contain 100,000 or so clones, around three quarters of them singletons. Sequencing used PBMCs. The receptors come from a man aged 25 to 40 in good health and CMV-seronegative. The CDR3 runs from the conserved cysteine through the conserved F or W. The D gene is left open where the match is weak. Clone size, where shown, is once, few, many, or a class for clones that have expanded.

TRBV10-2	TRBD1	TRBJ2-2	-	16	TGCGCCAGCAGTGAGTTTGGGACAGAGAACACCGGGGAGCTGTTTTTT	CASSEFGTENTGELFF
TRBV6-4	-	TRBJ1-5	-	16	TGTGCCAGCAGTGACCCGGGGGGTCGAATTGTTCAGCCCCAGCATTTT	CASSDPGGRIVQPQHF
TRBV18	-	TRBJ1-2	few	14	TGTGCCAGCTCACCGCGCAGGGAAGACTATGGCTACACCTTC	CASSPRREDYGYTF
TRBV7-9	TRBD1	TRBJ2-3	once	16	TGTGCCAGCAGCCTCCGGACAGGGCGAAGGACAGATACGCAGTATTTT	CASSLRTGRRTDTQYF
TRBV4-2	-	TRBJ2-7	-	15	TGTGCCAGCAGCCAAGATAAAGGCGGGGCCGACGAGCAGTACTTC	CASSQDKGGADEQYF
TRBV4-1	-	TRBJ2-1	-	18	TGCGCCAGCAGCCAAGATAGAGGCAGGCGGCCTAGTGGCGGGGCCCAGTTCTTC	CASSQDRGRRPSGGAQFF
TRBV19	TRBD1	TRBJ1-5	-	18	TGTGCCAGTAGGATACAGACAGGGTCCACGACTATCAATCAGCCCCAGCATTTT	CASRIQTGSTTINQPQHF
TRBV27	TRBD2	TRBJ2-7	-	15	TGTGCCAGCAGTTTTGCTGGTAGGCGGGGGAACGAGCAGTACTTC	CASSFAGRRGNEQYF
TRBV5-6	TRBD1	TRBJ2-4	-	18	TGTGCCAGCAGCAGGCGGGGACAGGGCCTTCTAGCCAAAAACATTCAGTACTTC	CASSRRGQGLLAKNIQYF
TRBV30	TRBD2	TRBJ2-7	-	12	TGTGCCTGGACTAGCGGGAACTACGAGCAGTACTTC	CAWTSGNYEQYF
TRBV2	TRBD1	TRBJ2-2	few	16	TGTGCCAGCAGAAAACCTGGGACAGCGAACACCGGGGAGCTGTTTTTT	CASRKPGTANTGELFF
TRBV4-3	-	TRBJ1-5	-	15	TGCGCCAGCAGCCAAGGGCCGTATAGCAATCAGCCCCAGCATTTT	CASSQGPYSNQPQHF
TRBV7-9	TRBD2	TRBJ2-3	-	16	TGTGCCAGCAGACTACTAGCGGGGGGGAGCACAGATACGCAGTATTTT	CASRLLAGGSTDTQYF
TRBV5-1	-	TRBJ1-1	-	16	TGCGCCAGCAGCTTCAATTTCTTGGGGACGGGGGGTGAAGCTTTCTTT	CASSFNFLGTGGEAFF
TRBV6-4	-	TRBJ1-1	few	14	TGTGCCAGCTCGGAGAAACCGGGGGGTACTGAAGCTTTCTTT	CASSEKPGGTEAFF
TRBV6-1	-	TRBJ1-1	once	13	TGTGCCAGCACTATAGGAGATTGGACTGAAGCTTTCTTT	CASTIGDWTEAFF
TRBV5-6	-	TRBJ1-6	-	13	TGTGCCAGCAACACTCGGAGGAATTCACCCCTCCACTTT	CASNTRRNSPLHF
TRBV30	TRBD1	TRBJ1-3	-	17	TGTGCCTGGGGCGGGACAGGGGGCACGATCTCTGGAAACACCATATATTTT	CAWGGTGGTISGNTIYF
TRBV6-6	-	TRBJ2-3	-	13	TGTGCCAGCAGGTTCGGGGGAGTGGATACGCAGTATTTT	CASRFGGVDTQYF
TRBV7-8	-	TRBJ1-2	-	15	TGTGCCAGCAGCTTAGTAGCAGGGTGGTACTATGGCTACACCTTC	CASSLVAGWYYGYTF
TRBV7-2	TRBD2	TRBJ2-1	-	15	TGTGCCAGCAGCCCTATCCGGGGGGGTTACAATGAGCAGTTCTTC	CASSPIRGGYNEQFF
TRBV5-3	-	TRBJ1-2	-	14	TGTGCCAGAAGCTTGCACAGGTTGGTTTATGGCTACACCTTC	CARSLHRLVYGYTF
TRBV9	-	TRBJ1-5	-	14	TGTGCCAGCTCAGAGGGGACATCAAATCAGCCCCAGCATTTT	CASSEGTSNQPQHF
TRBV4-2	-	TRBJ1-1	once	13	TGTGCCAGCAGCCATCCCTTGAACACTGAAGCTTTCTTT	CASSHPLNTEAFF
TRBV2	-	TRBJ1-5	many	12	TGTGCCAGCAGTGGACTAACCCGGGCCCAGCATTTT	CASSGLTRAQHF
TRBV7-8	TRBD1	TRBJ2-5	-	17	TGTGCCAGCAGCCAGTGGAAGTCGACAGGGGGCTCGAAGACCCAGTACTTC	CASSQWKSTGGSKTQYF
TRBV2	-	TRBJ2-1	-	14	TGTGCCAGCAGGGGGGGGGCCGCCCCCCTAAGATGTTTCTTC	CASRGGAAPLRCFF
TRBV11-2	-	TRBJ1-1	-	15	TGTGCCAGCAGCTTAGACCTGGGGCGGAACACTGAAGCTTTCTTT	CASSLDLGRNTEAFF
TRBV7-6	TRBD1	TRBJ1-1	-	13	TGTGCCAGCAGCTTAGGACAGGGGACTGAAGCTTTCTTT	CASSLGQGTEAFF
TRBV10-2	TRBD2	TRBJ2-7	-	13	TGCGCCAGTGGGGGGACTAGCGGGTTCGAGCAGTACTTC	CASGGTSGFEQYF
TRBV6-5	TRBD1	TRBJ1-1	once	15	TGTGCCAGCAGTCCCCCGTGGACAGGGGGGGTTGAAGCTTTCTTT	CASSPPWTGGVEAFF
TRBV7-6	-	TRBJ2-1	-	16	TGTGCCAGCAGCCCCTTTAGGCAGGGGCCCTACAATGAGCAGTTCTTC	CASSPFRQGPYNEQFF
TRBV5-1	-	TRBJ1-1	-	15	TGCGCCAGCAGCTTGGTTGTAGGGGCGGCCACTGAAGCTTTCTTT	CASSLVVGAATEAFF
TRBV19	TRBD1	TRBJ1-2	-	16	TGTGCCAGTAGGAGTTTAAGGGGGACAGAACTCTATGGCTACACCTTC	CASRSLRGTELYGYTF
TRBV6-5	-	TRBJ1-3	-	15	TGTGCCAGCAGTTACTCGGCCAGCGCTGGAAACACCATATATTTT	CASSYSASAGNTIYF